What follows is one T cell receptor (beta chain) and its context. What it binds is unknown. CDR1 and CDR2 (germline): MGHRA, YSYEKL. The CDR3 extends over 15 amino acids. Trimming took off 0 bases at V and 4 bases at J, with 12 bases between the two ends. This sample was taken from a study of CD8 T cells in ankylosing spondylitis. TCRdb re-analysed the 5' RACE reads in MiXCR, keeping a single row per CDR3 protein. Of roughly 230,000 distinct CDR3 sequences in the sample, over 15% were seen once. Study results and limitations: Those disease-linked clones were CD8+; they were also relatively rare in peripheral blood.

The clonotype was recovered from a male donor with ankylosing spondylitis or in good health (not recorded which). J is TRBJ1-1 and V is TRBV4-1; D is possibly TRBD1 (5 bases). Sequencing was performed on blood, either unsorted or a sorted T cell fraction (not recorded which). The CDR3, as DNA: TGCGCCAGCAGCCAAGAGCGGGACTTAGGCACTGAAGCTTTCTTT. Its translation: CASSQERDLGTEAFF.